Listed here are 25 T cell receptor beta chains from one sample, sequenced in a study of T cell responses to AZD1222 COVID-19 vaccine. Sequenced by immunoSEQ multiplex PCR; TCRdb stores in-frame clones only, minus some. The sample consists of 70,000 to 95,000 clones, roughly 88% of them appearing once. The material sequenced was peripheral blood, taken on day 0 of MenACWY control vaccination. These receptor sequences come from an adult in good health.

A single count supports this clone. The J gene is TRBJ1-2, the V gene TRBV28; weak D call: TRBD1 (5 bases). The CDR3 is made up of 12 amino acids. In germline, CDR1 is MDHEN, CDR2 SYDVKM. The V end lost 6 bases, the J end lost 4 bases, and 9 bases lay between the germline ends. The CDR3 nucleotides read TGTGCCAGCAGAAGACAGACCTATGGCTACACCTTC. Protein: CASRRQTYGYTF.

The V gene is TRBV10-3, the J gene TRBJ1-4, with 8 positions matching TRBD1. The V gene end was trimmed by 6 bases and the J gene end by 8 bases; junction bases not matched to a gene: 5. Looked up from germline, CDR1 is ENHRY and CDR2 is SYGVKD. This CDR3 is 13 amino acids long. Written as DNA, the CDR3 is TGTGCCATCAGCGGGACAGGACCGGAAAAACTGTTTTTT. This sequence encodes CAISGTGPEKLFF.

The genes are TRBV6-5 and TRBJ2-3, with unresolved D. With 0 bases removed from V and 0 bases from J, the gap between germline ends came to 10 bases. The CDR3 loop spans 16 amino acids. CDR1 and CDR2 (germline): MNHEY, SVGAGI. CDR3 residues: CASSYSNRKSTDTQYF. CDR3 DNA sequence: TGTGCCAGCAGTTACTCGAATAGAAAGAGCACAGATACGCAGTATTTT.

The J gene is TRBJ1-3, the V gene TRBV6-6; 8 bases match TRBD1. This CDR3 spans 16 amino acids. The germline CDR1 and CDR2 sequences are MNHNY and SVGAGI (reference sequence). Trimming took 7 bases from V and 0 from J; bases not matched to a gene: 8. The CDR3 reads CASNLRGLLSGNTIYF. The CDR3 DNA reads TGTGCCAGCAACCTCAGGGGGCTCCTCTCTGGAAACACCATATATTTT.

This rearrangement joins TRBV9 to TRBJ1-5, with TRBD1 identical over 11 bases. The germline gives CDR1 SGDLS, CDR2 YYNGEE. The CDR3 loop spans 16 amino acids. The J segment lost 3 bases and the V segment lost 4 bases, leaving 6 bases of the junction unmatched. The CDR3 bases are TGTGCCAGCAGCCTAGGACAGGGGGCGGACAATCAGCCCCAGCATTTT. This sequence encodes CASSLGQGADNQPQHF. Full variable domain (outside the CDR3, taken from reference TRBV9 and TRBJ1-5): DSGVTQTPKHLITATGQRVTLRCSPRSGDLSVYWYQQSLDQGLQFLIQYYNGEERAKGNILERFSAQQFPDLHSELNLSSLELGDSALYFCASSLGQGADNQPQHFGDGTRLSIL.

The chain links TRBV30 to TRBJ1-5; no firm D call. The CDR3 consists of 13 residues. The V gene lost 4 bases and the J gene lost 5 bases, with 12 bases spanning the gap. Germline loops: CDR1 GTSNPN, CDR2 SVGIG (reference sequence). The CDR3 bases are TGTGCCTGGACAGACGGTGGGGATCAGCCCCAGCATTTT. Amino acid sequence: CAWTDGGDQPQHF. Based on the CDR3 plus reference TRBV30 and TRBJ1-5, the full variable domain is SQTIHQWPATLVQPVGSPLSLECTVEGTSNPNLYWYRQAAGRGLQLLFYSVGIGQISSEVPQNLSASRPQDRQFILSSKKLLLSDSGFYLCAWTDGGDQPQHFGDGTRLSIL.

This chain connects TRBV10-3 to TRBJ1-6, with 9 bases lining up with TRBD1. Germline assignment: CDR1 ENHRY and CDR2 SYGVKD. J was trimmed by 7 bases and V by 4 bases; bases with no gene match: 8. The CDR3 contains 16 residues. The CDR3 region has the DNA TGTGCCATCAGTGGAAGACAGGGGGTTGGCAATTCACCCCTCCACTTT. Translating gives CAISGRQGVGNSPLHF.

This rearrangement joins TRBV4-3 to TRBJ2-3; 7 nucleotides match TRBD2. The length of the CDR3 is 15 residues. Trimming took 5 bases from V and 4 from J; bases not matched to a gene: 9. Germline V gene lookup returns CDR1 LGHNA and CDR2 YSLEER. The CDR3 region is CASSIGGGRADTQYF. CDR3 nucleotide sequence: TGCGCCAGCAGCATCGGAGGAGGGAGGGCAGATACGCAGTATTTT.

The sample holds one count of this clone. The CDR3 sequence: CASSLPGPLRATEAFF. For the CDR3, the DNA is TGTGCCAGCAGTCTCCCCGGACCGTTACGAGCTACTGAAGCTTTCTTT. The chain couples TRBV28 to TRBJ1-1; D gene uncertain. Trimming pared 5 bases from V and 5 bases from J, leaving 21 bases between. CDR1 and CDR2 (germline): MDHEN, SYDVKM. CDR3 length: 16 amino acids.

V usage is TRBV3-1 (or the pseudogene TRBV3-2) and J usage is TRBJ1-2, with 7 positions matching TRBD1. Germline V gene sequence: CDR1 LGHDT, CDR2 YNNKEL (reference sequence). The V gene end was trimmed by 1 base and the J gene end by 1 base; junction bases not matched to a gene: 12. The CDR3 runs to 18 residues. The CDR3 DNA sequence: TGTGCCAGCAGCCAAGTGGCCCAAGGGACAGTTCTTAACTATGGCTACACCTTC. It specifies CASSQVAQGTVLNYGYTF.

The V and J genes are TRBV5-1 and TRBJ1-1; D ambiguous. Deletions cut 2 bases from V and 4 bases from J, with 12 bases between. The CDR3 has 14 amino acids. CDR1 is SGHRS and CDR2 is YFSETQ in the germline V gene. In DNA form, the CDR3 reads TGCGCCAGCAGCTTCGGACCTACCAGCACTGAAGCTTTCTTT. It specifies CASSFGPTSTEAFF. The variable domain in full, with the rest retrieved from reference TRBV5-1 and TRBJ1-1, is KAGVTQTPRYLIKTRGQQVTLSCSPISGHRSVSWYQQTPGQGLQFLFEYFSETQRNKGNFPGRFSGRQFSNSRSEMNVSTLELGDSALYLCASSFGPTSTEAFFGQGTRLTVV.

This clone was observed once. CDR3 nucleotide sequence: TGTGCCAGCTCACCAGATATTTACAGGGGTAACACTGAAGCTTTCTTT. It codes for CASSPDIYRGNTEAFF. The rearrangement joins TRBV18 to TRBJ1-1; 7 nucleotides match TRBD1. CDR1 and CDR2 (germline): KGHSH, LQKENI. The CDR3 contains 16 residues. V shed 2 bases, J shed 2 bases, and the junction held 8 bases outside the gene matches.

The chain couples TRBV6-2 or TRBV6-3 to TRBJ2-7, with no clear D. This CDR3 region has 14 residues. V shed 1 base and J shed 5 bases, with 12 bases lying between them. Per the germline V gene, CDR1 is MNHEY and CDR2 is SVGEGT. The DNA for the CDR3 is TGTGCCAGCAGTTACTTTACCCCCACCCACGAGCAGTACTTC. It translates to CASSYFTPTHEQYF.

V usage is TRBV20-1 and J usage is TRBJ2-1, with unresolved D. Germline CDR1 DFQATT, CDR2 SNEGSKA (reference sequence). The CDR3 consists of 11 residues. Trimming stripped 5 bases from V and 13 bases from J, with 15 bases between. For the CDR3, the DNA is TGCAGTGCTCTTAGGGAAGAGGTCCAGTTCTTC. This translates into CSALREEVQFF.

The V gene is TRBV28, the J gene TRBJ1-2, with 11 bases identical to TRBD1. Germline values: CDR1 MDHEN, CDR2 SYDVKM. The CDR3 is made up of 17 amino acids. After removal of 2 bases from V and 6 bases from J, the junction contained 11 bases not matched to a gene. The CDR3, as DNA: TGTGCCAGCAGTTTAGGCGGTGGACAGGGGGCAATAAATGGCTACACCTTC. Translation: CASSLGGGQGAINGYTF.

The chain combines TRBV19 with TRBJ2-2; D unresolved. Germline CDR1 LNHDA, CDR2 SQIVND (reference sequence). The ends were cut back, 6 bases at V and 6 bases at J, with 8 bases in the middle. The CDR3 extends over 12 amino acids. CDR3 bases: TGTGCCAGTAGCCTTCATCCCGGGGAGCTGTTTTTT. Protein sequence: CASSLHPGELFF.

This chain links TRBV10-3 with TRBJ2-7; perhaps D is TRBD1 or TRBD2 (6 bases each). This CDR3 is built from 15 residues. From germline, CDR1 is ENHRY and CDR2 SYGVKD. V lost 2 bases and J 3 bases, leaving 14 bases between the germline ends. CDR3 sequence reads: CAISEKGGGHYEQYF. The CDR3 DNA reads as TGTGCCATCAGTGAGAAAGGGGGAGGCCACTACGAGCAGTACTTC.

This clone occurred once. The gene calls are TRBV6-2 or TRBV6-3 and TRBJ2-5; D gene ambiguous. The CDR3 length is 14 residues. Germline loops: CDR1 MNHEY, CDR2 SVGEGT. Trimming removed 3 bases at V and 2 bases at J, with 10 bases between. The CDR3 DNA sequence: TGTGCCAGCAGTTATTCGATCCGTCAAGAGACCCAGTACTTC. Its protein product is CASSYSIRQETQYF.

In its sample, this clone was seen a few times. This chain links TRBV28 with TRBJ2-1; 9 positions agree with TRBD2. The CDR3 spans 15 residues. V was clipped by 7 bases and J by 3 bases; unmatched bases: 7. Germline CDR1 MDHEN, CDR2 SYDVKM. The CDR3 bases are TGTGCCAGCAATCCCCTAGCGGGAAGCTACAATGAGCAGTTCTTC. This encodes CASNPLAGSYNEQFF.

CDR3 residues: CASSLVWAASYEQYF. The CDR3, as DNA: TGTGCCAGCAGCTTAGTGTGGGCGGCCTCGTACGAGCAGTACTTC. V gene TRBV11-2 combines with J gene TRBJ2-7; no clear D. V dropped 1 base and J dropped 4 bases, with 14 bases sitting between them. CDR3 length equals 15 residues. CDR1 SGHAT and CDR2 FQNNGV come from the germline V gene.

The CDR3 loop reads CASSSNKAGEQYF. DNA of the CDR3: TGTGCCAGCAGCTCCAACAAGGCGGGCGAGCAGTACTTC. The chain carries TRBV11-3 and TRBJ2-7; possible D gene TRBD2, 5 bases. This CDR3 spans 13 amino acids. Germline lookup yields CDR1 SGHNT and CDR2 YENEEA. V shed 4 bases and J shed 6 bases, with 13 bases lying between them. Full variable domain (remainder filled in from reference TRBV11-3 and TRBJ2-7): EAGVVQSPRYKIIEKKQPVAFWCNPISGHNTLYWYLQNLGQGPELLIRYENEEAVDDSQLPKDRFSAERLKGVDSTLKIQPAELGDSAVYLCASSSNKAGEQYFGPGTRLTVT.

This sequence joins TRBV18 and TRBJ1-1; D perhaps matches TRBD1 (5 bases). The CDR3 is made up of 11 amino acids. Trimming cost V 5 bases and J 8 bases, with 9 bases left between them. Germline values: CDR1 KGHSH, CDR2 LQKENI. CDR3 loop: CASSGGREAFF. CDR3 bases: TGTGCCAGCTCAGGGGGGAGAGAAGCTTTCTTT.

The genes are TRBV7-2 and TRBJ1-1, with D perhaps matching TRBD1 (5 bases). Trimming took 2 bases from V and 2 from J, leaving 12 bases between them. Germline assignment: CDR1 SGHTA and CDR2 FQGNSA. This CDR3 is 15 amino acids long. DNA for the CDR3: TGTGCCAGCAGCTTACGCCAGGACACAAACACTGAAGCTTTCTTT. Translation gives CASSLRQDTNTEAFF.

This sequence joins TRBV28 and TRBJ2-1; 8 positions match TRBD2. Germline V CDR1 and CDR2: MDHEN, SYDVKM. The V and J ends lost 4 bases and 5 bases, in that order; junction bases with no gene match: 7. The length of the CDR3 is 15 residues. The CDR3 DNA reads TGTGCCAGCAGTTATGGGACTAGTGCGGACAATGAGCAGTTCTTC. Residues: CASSYGTSADNEQFF.

This chain links TRBV4-1 with TRBJ2-3, with 10 bases matching TRBD2. The germline V gene has CDR1 MGHRA and CDR2 YSYEKL. With V trimmed by 1 base and J by 7 bases, 8 bases remained unmatched. The length of the CDR3 is 16 residues. CDR3 in DNA: TGCGCCAGCAGCCAAGGGTTGACTAGCGGGTTTAATACGCAGTATTTT. It yields the protein CASSQGLTSGFNTQYF.